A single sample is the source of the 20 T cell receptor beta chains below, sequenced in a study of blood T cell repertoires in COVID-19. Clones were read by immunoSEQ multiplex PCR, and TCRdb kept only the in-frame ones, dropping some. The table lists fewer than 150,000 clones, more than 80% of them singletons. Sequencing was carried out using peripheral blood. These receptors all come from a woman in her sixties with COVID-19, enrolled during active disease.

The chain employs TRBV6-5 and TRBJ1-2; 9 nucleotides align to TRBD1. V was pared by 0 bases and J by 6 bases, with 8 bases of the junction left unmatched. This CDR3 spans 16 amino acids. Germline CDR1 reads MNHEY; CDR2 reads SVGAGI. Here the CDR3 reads CASSYSTGGTRDGYTF. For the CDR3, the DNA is TGTGCCAGCAGTTACTCGACAGGGGGTACCAGAGATGGCTACACCTTC.

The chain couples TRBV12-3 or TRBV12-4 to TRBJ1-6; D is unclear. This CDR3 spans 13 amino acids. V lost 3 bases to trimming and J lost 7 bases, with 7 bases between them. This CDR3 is CASSFEGNSPLHF. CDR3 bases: TGTGCCAGCAGTTTTGAGGGCAATTCACCCCTCCACTTT.

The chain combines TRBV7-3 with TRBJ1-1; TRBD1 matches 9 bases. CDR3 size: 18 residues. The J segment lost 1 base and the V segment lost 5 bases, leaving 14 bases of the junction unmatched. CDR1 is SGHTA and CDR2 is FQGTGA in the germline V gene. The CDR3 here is CASSLQPGQGTKNTEAFF. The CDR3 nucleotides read TGTGCCAGCAGCCTTCAACCGGGACAGGGTACTAAGAACACTGAAGCTTTCTTT.

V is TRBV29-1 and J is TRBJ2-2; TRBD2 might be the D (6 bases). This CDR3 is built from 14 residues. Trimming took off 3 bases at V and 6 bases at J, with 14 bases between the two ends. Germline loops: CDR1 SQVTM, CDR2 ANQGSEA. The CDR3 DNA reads TGCAGCGTTGACTTAACCGGGACTTCCGGGGAGCTGTTTTTT. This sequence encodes CSVDLTGTSGELFF.

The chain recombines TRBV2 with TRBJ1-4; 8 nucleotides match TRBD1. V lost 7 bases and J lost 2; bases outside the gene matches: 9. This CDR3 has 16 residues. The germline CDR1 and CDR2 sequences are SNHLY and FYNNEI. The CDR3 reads CASMIQGVRTNEKLFF. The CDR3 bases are TGTGCCAGCATGATACAGGGGGTTAGGACTAATGAAAAACTGTTTTTT.

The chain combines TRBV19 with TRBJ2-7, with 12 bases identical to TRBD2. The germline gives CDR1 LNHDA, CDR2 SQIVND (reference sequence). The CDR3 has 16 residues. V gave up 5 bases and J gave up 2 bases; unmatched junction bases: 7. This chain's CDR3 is CASSAGLAGKAYEQYF. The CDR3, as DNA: TGTGCCAGTAGTGCTGGACTAGCGGGGAAGGCCTACGAGCAGTACTTC. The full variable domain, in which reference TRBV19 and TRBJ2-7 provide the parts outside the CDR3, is DGGITQSPKYLFRKEGQNVTLSCEQNLNHDAMYWYRQDPGQGLRLIYYSQIVNDFQKGDIAEGYSVSREKKESFPLTVTSAQKNPTAFYLCASSAGLAGKAYEQYFGPGTRLTVT.

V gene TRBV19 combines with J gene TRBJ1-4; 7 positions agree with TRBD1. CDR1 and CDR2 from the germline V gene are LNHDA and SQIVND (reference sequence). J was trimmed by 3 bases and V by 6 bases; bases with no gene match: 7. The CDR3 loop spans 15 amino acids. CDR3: CASSHQGDSNEKLFF. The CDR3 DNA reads TGTGCCAGTAGCCACCAGGGGGACTCTAATGAAAAACTGTTTTTT.

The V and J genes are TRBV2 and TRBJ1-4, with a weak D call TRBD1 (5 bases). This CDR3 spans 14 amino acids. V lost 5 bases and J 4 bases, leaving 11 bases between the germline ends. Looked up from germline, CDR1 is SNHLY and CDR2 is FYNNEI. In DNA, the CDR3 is TGTGCCAGCAGTCGACAGCTAAATAATGAAAAACTGTTTTTT. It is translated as CASSRQLNNEKLFF.

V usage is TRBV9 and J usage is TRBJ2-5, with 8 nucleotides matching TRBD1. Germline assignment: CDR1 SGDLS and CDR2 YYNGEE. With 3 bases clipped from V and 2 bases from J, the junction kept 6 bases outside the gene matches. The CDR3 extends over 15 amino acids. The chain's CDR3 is CASSAGGQEQETQYF. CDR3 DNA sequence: TGTGCCAGCAGCGCCGGGGGACAGGAGCAAGAGACCCAGTACTTC.

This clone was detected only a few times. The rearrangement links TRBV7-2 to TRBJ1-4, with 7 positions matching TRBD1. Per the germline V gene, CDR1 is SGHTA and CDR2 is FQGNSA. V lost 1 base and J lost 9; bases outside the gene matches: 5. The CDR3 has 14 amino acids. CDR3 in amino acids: CASSLGDRGQKLFF. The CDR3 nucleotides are TGTGCCAGCAGCTTAGGGGACAGAGGCCAAAAACTGTTTTTT.

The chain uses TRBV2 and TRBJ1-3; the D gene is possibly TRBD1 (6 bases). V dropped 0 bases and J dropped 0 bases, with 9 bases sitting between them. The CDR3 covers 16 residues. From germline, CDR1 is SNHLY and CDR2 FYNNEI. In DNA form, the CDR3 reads TGTGCCAGCAGTGAAGCCGGGACAAGCTCTGGAAACACCATATATTTT. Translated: CASSEAGTSSGNTIYF.

As DNA, the CDR3 is TGTGCCAGCACTACCGCGGGGGGCTATTCACCCCTCCACTTT. Its translation is CASTTAGGYSPLHF. This sequence joins TRBV25-1 and TRBJ1-6; D is possibly TRBD1 (6 bases). Germline V gene lookup returns CDR1 MGHDK and CDR2 SYGVNS. The CDR3 spans 14 residues. Trimming left V 7 bases short and J 8 bases short, with 15 bases between.

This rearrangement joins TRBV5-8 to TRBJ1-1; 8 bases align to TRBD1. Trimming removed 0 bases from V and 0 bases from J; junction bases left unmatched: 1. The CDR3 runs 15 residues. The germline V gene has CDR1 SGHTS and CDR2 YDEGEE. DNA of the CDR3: TGTGCCAGCAGCTTGGGGACAGGGCTGAACACTGAAGCTTTCTTT. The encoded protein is CASSLGTGLNTEAFF.

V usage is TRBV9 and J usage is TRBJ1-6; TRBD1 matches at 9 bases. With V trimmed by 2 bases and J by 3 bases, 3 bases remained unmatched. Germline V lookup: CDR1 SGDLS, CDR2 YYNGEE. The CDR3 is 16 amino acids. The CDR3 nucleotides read TGTGCCAGCAGCGTCACAGGGGGCGACTATAATTCACCCCTCCACTTT. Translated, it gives CASSVTGGDYNSPLHF.

CDR3 nucleotide sequence: TGCGCCAGCAGCTTGCCTAGCGGGACAGGGGAAAGTGAAGCTTTCTTT. It is translated as CASSLPSGTGESEAFF. The chain uses TRBV5-1 and TRBJ1-1; 10 bases line up with TRBD1. The length of the CDR3 is 16 residues. After removal of 1 base from V and 7 bases from J, the junction contained 10 bases not matched to a gene. CDR1 is SGHRS, CDR2 YFSETQ, per germline. The whole variable domain, filled in from reference TRBV5-1 and TRBJ1-1, reads KAGVTQTPRYLIKTRGQQVTLSCSPISGHRSVSWYQQTPGQGLQFLFEYFSETQRNKGNFPGRFSGRQFSNSRSEMNVSTLELGDSALYLCASSLPSGTGESEAFFGQGTRLTVV.

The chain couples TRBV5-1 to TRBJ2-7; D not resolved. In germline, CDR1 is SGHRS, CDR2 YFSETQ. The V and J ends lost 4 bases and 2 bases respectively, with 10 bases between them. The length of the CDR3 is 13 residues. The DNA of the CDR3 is TGCGCCAGCAGCCTGAACACCCCCTACGAGCAGTACTTC. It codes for CASSLNTPYEQYF.

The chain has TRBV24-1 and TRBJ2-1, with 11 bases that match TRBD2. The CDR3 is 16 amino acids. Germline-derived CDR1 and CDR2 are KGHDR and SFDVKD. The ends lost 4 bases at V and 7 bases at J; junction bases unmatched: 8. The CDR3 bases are TGTGCCACCAGTGACCCCGGGACTAGCGGCTCGAATGAGCAGTTCTTC. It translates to CATSDPGTSGSNEQFF.

As DNA, the CDR3 is TGTGCCAGCAGCTTAAATCGAGTATCAACGTGGGGCTACACCTTC. This sequence encodes CASSLNRVSTWGYTF. The chain uses TRBV11-2 and TRBJ1-2; no clear D gene. V was pared by 2 bases and J by 8 bases, with 18 bases between. The CDR3 sequence is 15 residues long. Germline assignment: CDR1 SGHAT and CDR2 FQNNGV.

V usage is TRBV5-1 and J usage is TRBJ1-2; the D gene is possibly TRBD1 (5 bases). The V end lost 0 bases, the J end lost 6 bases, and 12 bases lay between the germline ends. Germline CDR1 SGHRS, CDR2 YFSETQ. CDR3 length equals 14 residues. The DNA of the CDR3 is TGCGCCAGCAGCTTGGGTGCCAGGGAGGATGGCTACACCTTC. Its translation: CASSLGAREDGYTF.

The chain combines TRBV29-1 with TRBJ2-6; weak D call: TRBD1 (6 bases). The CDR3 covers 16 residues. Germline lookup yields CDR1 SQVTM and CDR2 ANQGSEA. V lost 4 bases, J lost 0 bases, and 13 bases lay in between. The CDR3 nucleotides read TGCAGCGTTGGTCGGACAGCTAACTCTGGGGCCAACGTCCTGACTTTC. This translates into CSVGRTANSGANVLTF. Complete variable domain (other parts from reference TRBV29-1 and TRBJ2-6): SAVISQKPSRDICQRGTSLTIQCQVDSQVTMMFWYRQQPGQSLTLIATANQGSEATYESGFVIDKFPISRPNLTFSTLTVSNMSPEDSSIYLCSVGRTANSGANVLTFGAGSRLTVL.